This TCR beta chain was sequenced in a study of beta chain features in type 1 diabetes. Expressed TCRB transcripts got sequenced, as all isolated RNA was reverse transcribed. Produced via immunoSEQ multiplex PCR; TCRdb's table is partial and in-frame only. The sample lists fewer than 150,000 clones, 6.9% occurring once. The sequence was obtained from a woman under 40 in good health. What was sequenced was central memory CD4+ T cells from blood.

The CDR3 here is CASSSGTGGWNEQFF. Here the CDR3 DNA reads TGTGCCAGCAGCTCCGGGACAGGGGGCTGGAATGAGCAGTTCTTC. This sequence joins TRBV7-8 and TRBJ2-1; 12 bases are shared with TRBD1. The CDR3 spans 15 residues. In germline, CDR1 is SGHVS, CDR2 FQNEAQ. Unmatched junction bases numbered 5, after V lost 4 bases and J lost 7 bases.